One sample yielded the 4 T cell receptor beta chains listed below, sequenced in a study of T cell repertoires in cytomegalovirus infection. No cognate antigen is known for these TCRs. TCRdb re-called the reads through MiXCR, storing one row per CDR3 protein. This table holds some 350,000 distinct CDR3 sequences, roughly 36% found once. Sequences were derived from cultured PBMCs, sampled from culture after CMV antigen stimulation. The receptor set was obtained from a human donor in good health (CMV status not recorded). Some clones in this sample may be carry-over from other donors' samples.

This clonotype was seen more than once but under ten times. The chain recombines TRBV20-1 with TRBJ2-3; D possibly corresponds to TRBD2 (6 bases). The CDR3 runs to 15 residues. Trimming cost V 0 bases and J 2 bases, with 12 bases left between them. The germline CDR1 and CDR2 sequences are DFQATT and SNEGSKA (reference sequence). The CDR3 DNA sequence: TGCAGTGCTAGAGATCTTCTAGCGAACACAGATACGCAGTATTTT. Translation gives CSARDLLANTDTQYF.

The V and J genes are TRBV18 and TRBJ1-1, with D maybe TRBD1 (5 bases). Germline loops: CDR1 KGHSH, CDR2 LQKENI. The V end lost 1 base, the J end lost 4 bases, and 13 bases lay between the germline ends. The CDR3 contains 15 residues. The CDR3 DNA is TGTGCCAGCTCACCACGAGGGGACCTGAGCACTGAAGCTTTCTTT. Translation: CASSPRGDLSTEAFF.

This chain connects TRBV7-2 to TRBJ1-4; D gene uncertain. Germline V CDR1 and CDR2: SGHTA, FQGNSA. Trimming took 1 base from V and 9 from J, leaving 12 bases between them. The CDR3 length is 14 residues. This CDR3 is CASSLGERGQKLFF. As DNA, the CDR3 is TGTGCCAGCAGCTTAGGAGAACGAGGTCAAAAACTGTTTTTT.

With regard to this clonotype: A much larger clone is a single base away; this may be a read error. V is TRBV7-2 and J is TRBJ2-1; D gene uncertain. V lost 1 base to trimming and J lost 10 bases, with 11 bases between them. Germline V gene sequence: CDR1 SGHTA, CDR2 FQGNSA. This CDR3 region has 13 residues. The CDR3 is CASSLVSSYEQFF. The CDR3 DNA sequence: TGTGCCAGCAGCTTAGTTTCCAGCTACGAGCAGTTCTTC.